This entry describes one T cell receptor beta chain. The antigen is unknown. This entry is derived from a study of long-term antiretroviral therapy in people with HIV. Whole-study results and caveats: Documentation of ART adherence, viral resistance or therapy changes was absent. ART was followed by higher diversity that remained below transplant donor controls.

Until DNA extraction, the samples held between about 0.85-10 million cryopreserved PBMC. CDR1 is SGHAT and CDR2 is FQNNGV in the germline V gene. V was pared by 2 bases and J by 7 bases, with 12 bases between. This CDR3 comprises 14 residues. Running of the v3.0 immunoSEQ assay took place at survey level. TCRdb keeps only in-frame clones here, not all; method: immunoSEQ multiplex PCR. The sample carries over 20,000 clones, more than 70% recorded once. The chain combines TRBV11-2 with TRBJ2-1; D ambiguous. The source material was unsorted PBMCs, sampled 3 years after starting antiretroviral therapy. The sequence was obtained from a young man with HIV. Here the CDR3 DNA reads TGTGCCAGCAGCTTAAATCCGGATCCAAATGAGCAGTTCTTC. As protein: CASSLNPDPNEQFF.